The following is a T cell receptor beta chain sequence with its context. This specimen belongs to a study of cytomegalovirus exposure and HLA in healthy donors. Data came from immunoSEQ multiplex PCR; TCRdb stores just in-frame clones and leaves some out. The data contain under 200,000 clones, 95% to 96% of them singletons. Sequencing input: PBMCs. This sequence was found in a young woman in good health and CMV-seronegative.

The DNA of the CDR3 is TGTGCCAGCAGCCCGGGACAGGGAAGGGCAACAGATACGCAGTATTTT. It translates to CASSPGQGRATDTQYF. The V gene is TRBV4-2, the J gene TRBJ2-3; TRBD1 agrees at 9 bases. The CDR3 has 16 amino acids. V gave up 4 bases and J gave up 3 bases; unmatched junction bases: 8. Looked up from germline, CDR1 is LGHNA and CDR2 is YNFKEQ.